Following are 27 T cell receptor beta chains from one sample sequenced in a study of shared clonotypes between healthy human individuals. Data came from immunoSEQ multiplex PCR; TCRdb stores just in-frame clones and leaves some out. The table has some 980,000 clones, approximately 80% seen once. The sequenced sample was memory CD4+ T cells sorted from blood. Subset noted: CD45RA-negative fraction. These TCRs come from a young man in good health.

This clone was counted many times. The chain recombines TRBV5-4 with TRBJ1-2; D possibly corresponds to TRBD1 (5 bases). The germline V gene has CDR1 SGHNT and CDR2 YYREEE (reference sequence). V lost 6 bases, J lost 7 bases, and 22 bases lay in between. The CDR3 totals 15 residues. CDR3 coding DNA: TGTGCCAGCAACCTAAACCAGGGCGGGGAAGGTGGCTACACCTTC. It codes for CASNLNQGGEGGYTF.

The V and J genes are TRBV29-1 and TRBJ2-3; D may be TRBD2 (6 bases). This CDR3 is built from 15 residues. Germline CDR1 SQVTM, CDR2 ANQGSEA. V shed 6 bases and J shed 0 bases, with 16 bases lying between them. CDR3 DNA: TGCAGCGTCCCCGAAACCAGCGGGAGCACAGATACGCAGTATTTT. Translating it yields CSVPETSGSTDTQYF.

The chain links TRBV5-4 to TRBJ1-6; D uncertain. Germline loops: CDR1 SGHNT, CDR2 YYREEE (reference sequence). The germline V and J ends were trimmed by 4 bases and 7 bases, with 9 bases remaining between them. The CDR3 extends over 13 amino acids. Written as DNA, the CDR3 is TGTGCCAGCAGCCCTAATCAGAATTCACCCCTCCACTTT. It yields the protein CASSPNQNSPLHF.

CDR3 residues: CASSTDRYGYTF. The CDR3 DNA sequence: TGTGCCAGCAGCACGGACAGATATGGCTACACCTTC. The chain combines TRBV5-4 with TRBJ1-2; D may be TRBD1 (6 bases). The CDR3 covers 12 residues. CDR1 and CDR2 from the germline V gene are SGHNT and YYREEE (reference sequence). V lost 4 bases, J lost 5 bases, and 9 bases lay in between. Full variable domain (outside the CDR3, taken from reference TRBV5-4 and TRBJ1-2): ETGVTQSPTHLIKTRGQQVTLRCSSQSGHNTVSWYQQALGQGPQFIFQYYREEENGRGNFPPRFSGLQFPNYSSELNVNALELDDSALYLCASSTDRYGYTFGSGTRLTVV.

V and J are TRBV7-2 and TRBJ1-2, with 11 bases matching TRBD1. This CDR3 has 15 residues. The junction had 10 bases not matched to a gene; V was cut back by 5 bases and J by 8 bases. Germline V gives CDR1 SGHTA, CDR2 FQGNSA. The CDR3 reads CASSPRTGGRQGYTF. In nucleotides, the CDR3 is TGTGCCAGCAGCCCGAGGACAGGGGGCCGCCAGGGCTACACCTTC.

The V call is TRBV5-1, the J call TRBJ2-3, with D possibly matching TRBD2 (7 bases). Germline V gene lookup returns CDR1 SGHRS and CDR2 YFSETQ. The germline V and J ends were trimmed by 4 bases and 3 bases, with 12 bases remaining between them. This CDR3 contains 14 residues. The CDR3, as DNA: TGCGCCAGCAGCGGGGGGGCCAAGACAGATACGCAGTATTTT. It is translated as CASSGGAKTDTQYF.

This sequence joins TRBV30 and TRBJ1-6; no reliable D call. The germline CDR1 and CDR2 sequences are GTSNPN and SVGIG (reference sequence). The CDR3 has 13 amino acids. Trimming removed 1 base from V and 14 bases from J, with 15 bases in between. The CDR3 DNA is TGTGCCTGGAGTGGGAATACGGGTTTAGCCCTCCACTTT. This sequence encodes CAWSGNTGLALHF.

This clone has only one observation. CDR3 nucleotide sequence: TGTGCCAGTAGTATCCCCGCTCCTAGAGGAGGCAATGAGCAGTTCTTC. Translated: CASSIPAPRGGNEQFF. J is TRBJ2-1 and V is TRBV19; possibly TRBD2 for D (5 bases). V shed 3 bases and J shed 6 bases, with 18 bases lying between them. Germline V gene sequence: CDR1 LNHDA, CDR2 SQIVND (reference sequence). The CDR3 sequence is 16 residues long.

The CDR3 is CAWSRQVLNQPQHF. In DNA form, the CDR3 reads TGTGCCTGGAGTCGGCAGGTCCTAAATCAGCCCCAGCATTTT. J is TRBJ1-5 and V is TRBV30; D uncertain. From germline, CDR1 is GTSNPN and CDR2 SVGIG (reference sequence). V lost 2 bases, J lost 4 bases, and 12 bases lay in between. This CDR3 contains 14 residues.

The chain couples TRBV7-8 to TRBJ2-1; D unclear. V was shortened by 3 bases and J by 11 bases, with 8 bases between the two germline ends. The CDR3 consists of 11 residues. The germline V gene has CDR1 SGHVS and CDR2 FQNEAQ. DNA of the CDR3: TGTGCCAGCAGCTTTTCGAGCAAGCAGTTCTTC. It encodes CASSFSSKQFF.

This clone was seen a few times. The chain combines TRBV7-6 with TRBJ1-3, with D unclear. The germline V gene encodes CDR1 SGHVS and CDR2 FNYEAQ. Between the trimmed V and J ends, which lost 5 bases and 0 bases, there was a span of 20 bases. The CDR3 is 18 amino acids. CDR3 sequence: CASSMLGPQAASGNTIYF. CDR3 in DNA: TGTGCCAGCAGCATGCTTGGGCCCCAGGCTGCCTCTGGAAACACCATATATTTT.

The chain employs TRBV6-5 and TRBJ2-7; 8 bases are a match to TRBD1. Germline trimming cut 5 bases from V and 6 bases from J; bases unmatched to any gene: 6. Germline lookup yields CDR1 MNHEY and CDR2 SVGAGI. This CDR3 is 13 amino acids long. CDR3 protein: CASSHADRAEQYF. The CDR3 DNA follows: TGTGCCAGCAGTCACGCGGACAGGGCCGAGCAGTACTTC.

This chain joins TRBV9 and TRBJ2-1; D may be TRBD2 (6 bases). Germline V gene data show CDR1 as SGDLS and CDR2 as YYNGEE. V was trimmed by 3 bases and J by 5 bases, leaving 12 bases between them. The CDR3 has 14 amino acids. The CDR3 sequence: CASSAGTFDNEQFF. The CDR3 bases are TGTGCCAGCAGCGCCGGGACTTTTGACAATGAGCAGTTCTTC. Complete variable domain (other parts from reference TRBV9 and TRBJ2-1): DSGVTQTPKHLITATGQRVTLRCSPRSGDLSVYWYQQSLDQGLQFLIQYYNGEERAKGNILERFSAQQFPDLHSELNLSSLELGDSALYFCASSAGTFDNEQFFGPGTRLTVL.

This rearrangement joins TRBV29-1 to TRBJ1-1, with 7 bases identical to TRBD1. Germline-derived CDR1 and CDR2 are SQVTM and ANQGSEA. V lost 7 bases and J lost 2; bases outside the gene matches: 7. The CDR3 totals 13 residues. CDR3 sequence reads: CSAVDRKNTEAFF. Written as DNA, the CDR3 is TGCAGCGCGGTGGACAGGAAAAACACTGAAGCTTTCTTT.

This chain uses TRBV10-3 with TRBJ2-7; D might be TRBD1 (6 bases). CDR3 size: 14 residues. V gave up 6 bases and J gave up 5 bases, with 17 bases separating them. CDR1 and CDR2 (germline): ENHRY, SYGVKD. The DNA of the CDR3 is TGTGCCATCAGCCCCCGGGACACCGATAACGAGCAGTACTTC. Its translation is CAISPRDTDNEQYF.

The chain carries TRBV6-6 and TRBJ2-7; the D gene is possibly TRBD1 (6 bases). V lost 0 bases, J lost 0 bases, and 12 bases lay in between. CDR3 size: 16 residues. Per the germline V gene, CDR1 is MNHNY and CDR2 is SVGAGI (reference sequence). The CDR3 protein is CASSYSLGAVSYEQYF. DNA of the CDR3: TGTGCCAGCAGTTACTCCTTGGGGGCCGTCTCCTACGAGCAGTACTTC.

This chain links TRBV5-4 with TRBJ1-6; D is unclear. The CDR3 is 14 amino acids. With 4 bases removed from V and 9 bases from J, the gap between germline ends came to 14 bases. Germline values: CDR1 SGHNT, CDR2 YYREEE (reference sequence). The DNA of the CDR3 is TGTGCCAGCAGCCGCGTAGGGTCGAGTTCACCCCTCCACTTT. Translated, it gives CASSRVGSSSPLHF.

This chain connects TRBV9 to TRBJ2-1; 7 bases are a match to TRBD2. Looked up from germline, CDR1 is SGDLS and CDR2 is YYNGEE. This CDR3 region has 15 residues. J lost 0 bases, V lost 3 bases, and 3 bases had no gene match. CDR3 nucleotide sequence: TGTGCCAGCAGCGCCCGACTAGCCTCCTACAATGAGCAGTTCTTC. The encoded protein is CASSARLASYNEQFF.

This clone has a single count. Different DNA sequences within this sample yield the same CDR3. This chain connects TRBV6-1 to TRBJ2-3; D unresolved. V was clipped by 2 bases and J by 8 bases, with 8 bases between them. Germline CDR1 MNHNS, CDR2 SASEGT. The CDR3 loop spans 12 amino acids. The CDR3 spells CASSESVGTQYF. CDR3 nucleotides: TGTGCCAGCAGTGAATCCGTAGGTACGCAGTATTTT.

A note on this clone: Other DNA sequences in this specimen translate into the identical CDR3. The V call is TRBV30, the J call TRBJ1-6; D remains unclear. The V end lost 0 bases, the J end lost 6 bases, and 6 bases lay between the germline ends. CDR1 is GTSNPN and CDR2 is SVGIG in the germline V gene (reference sequence). This CDR3 comprises 13 residues. The CDR3 DNA reads TGTGCCTGGAGTGTACGGAGTAATTCACCCCTCCACTTT. It encodes CAWSVRSNSPLHF.

Concerning this clone itself: At the DNA level, this CDR3 is encoded by other sequences in the same sample as well. This chain uses TRBV30 with TRBJ1-2; 12 bases map to TRBD1. Looked up from germline, CDR1 is GTSNPN and CDR2 is SVGIG (reference sequence). The CDR3 contains 15 residues. J lost 8 bases, V lost 0 bases, and 7 bases had no gene match. The CDR3 region is CAWSVSGTGGRGYTF. The DNA for the CDR3 is TGTGCCTGGAGTGTATCCGGGACAGGGGGCCGGGGCTACACCTTC. Full variable domain (outside the CDR3, taken from reference TRBV30 and TRBJ1-2): SQTIHQWPATLVQPVGSPLSLECTVEGTSNPNLYWYRQAAGRGLQLLFYSVGIGQISSEVPQNLSASRPQDRQFILSSKKLLLSDSGFYLCAWSVSGTGGRGYTFGSGTRLTVV.

The gene calls are TRBV7-9 and TRBJ2-7; D is undetermined. The CDR3 is 13 amino acids. Trimming left V 5 bases short and J 4 bases short, with 12 bases between. CDR1 is SEHNR, CDR2 FQNEAQ, per germline (reference sequence). The chain's CDR3 is CASSPPSVYEQYF. Here the CDR3 DNA reads TGTGCCAGCAGCCCCCCGTCGGTGTACGAGCAGTACTTC.

As regards this clone: The sample carries other DNA sequences with the same CDR3. The chain is built from TRBV5-1 and TRBJ1-1, with TRBD1 identical over 7 bases. Germline trimming cut 3 bases from V and 4 bases from J; bases unmatched to any gene: 6. Germline V CDR1 and CDR2: SGHRS, YFSETQ. The CDR3 contains 14 residues. CDR3 sequence reads: CASSSTGVGTEAFF. CDR3 nucleotide sequence: TGCGCCAGCAGCTCCACAGGGGTCGGCACTGAAGCTTTCTTT.

The V gene is TRBV5-6, the J gene TRBJ2-7; perhaps TRBD2 as D (5 bases). Germline V gene sequence: CDR1 SGHDT, CDR2 YYEEEE. The CDR3 totals 14 residues. Trimming stripped 0 bases from V and 6 bases from J, with 13 bases between. For the CDR3, the DNA is TGTGCCAGCAGCTTGGATTGGCTAGCAGCCGAGCAGTACTTC. It specifies CASSLDWLAAEQYF.

As to this clone: Distinct nucleotide sequences in the sample also encode this CDR3. This chain connects TRBV30 to TRBJ1-4; 7 bases fit TRBD1. CDR1 is GTSNPN and CDR2 is SVGIG in the germline V gene (reference sequence). The V segment lost 1 base and the J segment 8 bases; nucleotides outside the gene matches: 4. The CDR3 contains 13 residues. The CDR3: CAWSAGGKEKLFF. The DNA of the CDR3 is TGTGCCTGGAGTGCAGGGGGGAAAGAAAAACTGTTTTTT.

The table lists this clone with a count of one. The V gene is TRBV28, the J gene TRBJ1-4, with D perhaps TRBD1 (6 bases). The CDR3 covers 17 residues. Germline values: CDR1 MDHEN, CDR2 SYDVKM. V was shortened by 3 bases and J by 4 bases, with 18 bases between the two germline ends. The CDR3 spells CASSLGLAGAGNEKLFF. DNA for the CDR3: TGTGCCAGCAGTTTGGGTTTGGCAGGGGCAGGTAATGAAAAACTGTTTTTT.

V is TRBV6-6 and J is TRBJ2-4, with D possibly matching TRBD2 (5 bases). The CDR3 length is 15 residues. The ends were cut back, 0 bases at V and 5 bases at J, with 11 bases in the middle. Germline CDR1 reads MNHNY; CDR2 reads SVGAGI (reference sequence). The CDR3 sequence is CASSYSTSSQNIQYF. The CDR3, as DNA: TGTGCCAGCAGTTACTCCACTAGTAGCCAAAACATTCAGTACTTC.